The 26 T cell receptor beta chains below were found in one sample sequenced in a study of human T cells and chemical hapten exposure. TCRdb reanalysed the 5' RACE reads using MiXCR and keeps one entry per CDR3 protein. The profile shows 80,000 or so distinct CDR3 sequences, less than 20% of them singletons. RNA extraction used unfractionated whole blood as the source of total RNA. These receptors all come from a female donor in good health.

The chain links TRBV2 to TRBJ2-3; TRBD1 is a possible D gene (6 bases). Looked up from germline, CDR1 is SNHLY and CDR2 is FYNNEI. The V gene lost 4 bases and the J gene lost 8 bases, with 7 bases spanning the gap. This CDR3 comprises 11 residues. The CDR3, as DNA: TGTGCCAGCAGTGCGGACAGTACGCAGTATTTT. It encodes CASSADSTQYF. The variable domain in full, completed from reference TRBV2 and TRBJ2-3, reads EPEVTQTPSHQVTQMGQEVILRCVPISNHLYFYWYRQILGQKVEFLVSFYNNEISEKSEIFDDQFSVERPDGSNFTLKIRSTKLEDSAMYFCASSADSTQYFGPGTRLTVL.

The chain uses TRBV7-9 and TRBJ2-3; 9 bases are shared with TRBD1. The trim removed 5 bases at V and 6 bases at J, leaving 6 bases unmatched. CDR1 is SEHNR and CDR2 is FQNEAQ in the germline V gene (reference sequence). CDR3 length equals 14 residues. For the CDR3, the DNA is TGTGCCAGCAGCGACAGGGGGGCGACGGATACGCAGTATTTT. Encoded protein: CASSDRGATDTQYF.

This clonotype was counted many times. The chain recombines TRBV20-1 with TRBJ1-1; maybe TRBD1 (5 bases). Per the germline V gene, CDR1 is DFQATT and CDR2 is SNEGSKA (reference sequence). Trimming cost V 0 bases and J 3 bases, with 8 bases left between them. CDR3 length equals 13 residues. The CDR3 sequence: CSARDQGDTEAFF. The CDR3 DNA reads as TGCAGTGCTAGAGATCAGGGTGACACTGAAGCTTTCTTT.

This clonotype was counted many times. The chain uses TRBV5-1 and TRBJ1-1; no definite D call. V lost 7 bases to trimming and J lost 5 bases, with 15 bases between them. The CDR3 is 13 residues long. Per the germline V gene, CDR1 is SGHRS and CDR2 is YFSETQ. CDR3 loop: CASFGSPGTEAFF. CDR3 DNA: TGCGCCAGCTTCGGGAGTCCGGGAACTGAAGCTTTCTTT.

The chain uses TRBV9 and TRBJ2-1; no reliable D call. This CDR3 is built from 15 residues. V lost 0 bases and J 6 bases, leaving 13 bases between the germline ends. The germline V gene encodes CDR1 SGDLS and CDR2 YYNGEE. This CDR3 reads CASSVASRSPNEQFF. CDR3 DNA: TGTGCCAGCAGCGTAGCTTCCAGGAGCCCCAATGAGCAGTTCTTC.

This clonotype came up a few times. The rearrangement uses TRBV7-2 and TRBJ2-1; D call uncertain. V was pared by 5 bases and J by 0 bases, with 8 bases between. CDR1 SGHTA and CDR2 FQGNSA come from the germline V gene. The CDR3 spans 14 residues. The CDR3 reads CASSDWSSYNEQFF. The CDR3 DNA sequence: TGTGCCAGCAGCGACTGGAGCTCCTACAATGAGCAGTTCTTC.

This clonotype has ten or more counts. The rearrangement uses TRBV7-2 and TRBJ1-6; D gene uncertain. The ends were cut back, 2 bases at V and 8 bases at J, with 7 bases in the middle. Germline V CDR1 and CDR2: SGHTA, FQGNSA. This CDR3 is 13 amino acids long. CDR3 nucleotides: TGTGCCAGCAGCTTAAATTGGGATTCACCCCTCCACTTT. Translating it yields CASSLNWDSPLHF. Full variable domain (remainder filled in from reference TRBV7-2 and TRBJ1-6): GAGVSQSPSNKVTEKGKDVELRCDPISGHTALYWYRQSLGQGLEFLIYFQGNSAPDKSGLPSDRFSAERTGGSVSTLTIQRTQQEDSAVYLCASSLNWDSPLHFGNGTRLTVT.

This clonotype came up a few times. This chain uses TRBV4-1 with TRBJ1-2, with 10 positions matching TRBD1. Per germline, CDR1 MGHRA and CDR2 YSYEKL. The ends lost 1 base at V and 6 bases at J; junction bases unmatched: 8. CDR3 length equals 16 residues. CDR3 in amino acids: CASSQGSGTGDNGYTF. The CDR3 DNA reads TGCGCCAGCAGCCAAGGGTCCGGGACAGGGGATAATGGCTACACCTTC.

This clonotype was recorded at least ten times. The CDR3 DNA sequence: TGCGCCAGCGGGGCAGGGGAGTACACCGGGGAGCTGTTTTTT. Translation gives CASGAGEYTGELFF. This chain uses TRBV5-1 with TRBJ2-2; D is possibly TRBD1 (6 bases). The CDR3 has 14 amino acids. Deletions cut 7 bases from V and 3 bases from J, with 13 bases between. Looked up from germline, CDR1 is SGHRS and CDR2 is YFSETQ.

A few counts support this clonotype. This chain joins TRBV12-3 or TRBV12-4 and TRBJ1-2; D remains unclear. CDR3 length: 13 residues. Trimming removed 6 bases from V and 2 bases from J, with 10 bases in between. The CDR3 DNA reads TGTGCCAGCAGGGGCAGCGCCAACTATGGCTACACCTTC. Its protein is CASRGSANYGYTF.

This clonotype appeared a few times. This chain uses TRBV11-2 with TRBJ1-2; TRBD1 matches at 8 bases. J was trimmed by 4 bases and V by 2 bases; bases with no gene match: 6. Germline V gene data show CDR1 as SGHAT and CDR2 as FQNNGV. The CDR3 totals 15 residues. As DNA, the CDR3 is TGTGCCAGCAGCTTACGGGGACAGGTCACCTATGGCTACACCTTC. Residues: CASSLRGQVTYGYTF. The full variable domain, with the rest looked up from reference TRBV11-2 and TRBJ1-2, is EAGVAQSPRYKIIEKRQSVAFWCNPISGHATLYWYQQILGQGPKLLIQFQNNGVVDDSQLPKDRFSAERLKGVDSTLKIQPAKLEDSAVYLCASSLRGQVTYGYTFGSGTRLTVV.

The CDR3 bases are TGTGCCAGCAGCTTGGCCAAGCGTCGGTCTGGAAACACCATATATTTT. Translation gives CASSLAKRRSGNTIYF. The chain couples TRBV5-6 to TRBJ1-3; D is unresolved. CDR1 and CDR2 (germline): SGHDT, YYEEEE. The CDR3 is made up of 16 amino acids. The V and J ends lost 0 bases and 1 base respectively, with 11 bases between them.

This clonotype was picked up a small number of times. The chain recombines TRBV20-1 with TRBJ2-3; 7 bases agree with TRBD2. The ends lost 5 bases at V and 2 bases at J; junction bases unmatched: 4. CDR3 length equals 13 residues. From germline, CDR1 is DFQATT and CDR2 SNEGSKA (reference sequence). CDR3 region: CSAERGHTDTQYF. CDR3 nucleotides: TGCAGTGCTGAGCGGGGCCACACAGATACGCAGTATTTT.

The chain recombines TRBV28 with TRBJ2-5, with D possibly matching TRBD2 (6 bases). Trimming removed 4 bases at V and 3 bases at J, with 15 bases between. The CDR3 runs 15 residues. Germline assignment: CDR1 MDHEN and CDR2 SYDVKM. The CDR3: CASSSLTRFEETQYF. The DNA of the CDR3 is TGTGCCAGCAGTTCCTTGACTAGATTTGAAGAGACCCAGTACTTC.

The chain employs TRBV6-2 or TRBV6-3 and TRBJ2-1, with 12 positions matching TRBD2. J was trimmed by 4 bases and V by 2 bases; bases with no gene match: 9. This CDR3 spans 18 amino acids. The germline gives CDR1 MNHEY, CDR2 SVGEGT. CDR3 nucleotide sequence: TGTGCCAGCAGTTACCCCTCCTCGGGACTAGCGGGTTACAATGAGCAGTTCTTC. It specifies CASSYPSSGLAGYNEQFF.

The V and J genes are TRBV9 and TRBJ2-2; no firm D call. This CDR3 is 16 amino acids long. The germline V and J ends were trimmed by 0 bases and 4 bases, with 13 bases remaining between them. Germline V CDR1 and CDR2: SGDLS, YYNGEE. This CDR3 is CASSVGDWGFTGELFF. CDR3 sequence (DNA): TGTGCCAGCAGCGTAGGAGACTGGGGATTCACCGGGGAGCTGTTTTTT.

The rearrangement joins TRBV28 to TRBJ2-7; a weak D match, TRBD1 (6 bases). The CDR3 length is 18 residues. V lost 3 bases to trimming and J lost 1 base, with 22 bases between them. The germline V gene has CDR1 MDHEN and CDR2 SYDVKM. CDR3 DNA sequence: TGTGCCAGCAGTTTGGACAGCTCCACCCTTGTTACTTCCTACGAGCAGTACTTC. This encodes CASSLDSSTLVTSYEQYF.

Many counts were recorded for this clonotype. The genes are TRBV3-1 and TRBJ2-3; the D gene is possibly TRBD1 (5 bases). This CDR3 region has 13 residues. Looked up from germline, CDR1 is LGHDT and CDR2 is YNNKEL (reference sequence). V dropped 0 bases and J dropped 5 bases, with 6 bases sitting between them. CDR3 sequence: CASSQDRGDTQYF. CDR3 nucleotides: TGTGCCAGCAGCCAAGATAGGGGAGATACGCAGTATTTT.

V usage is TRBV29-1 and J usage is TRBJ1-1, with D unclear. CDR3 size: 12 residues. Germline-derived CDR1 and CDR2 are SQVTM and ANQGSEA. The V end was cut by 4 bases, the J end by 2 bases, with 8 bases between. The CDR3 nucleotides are TGCAGCGTTGTAAGGGCAAACACTGAAGCTTTCTTT. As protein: CSVVRANTEAFF.

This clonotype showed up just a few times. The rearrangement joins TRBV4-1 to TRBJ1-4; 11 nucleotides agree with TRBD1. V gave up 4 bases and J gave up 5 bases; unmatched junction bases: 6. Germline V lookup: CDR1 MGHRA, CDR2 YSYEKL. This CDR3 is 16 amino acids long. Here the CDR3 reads CASSPIWDRGNEKLFF. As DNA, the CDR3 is TGCGCCAGCAGCCCTATTTGGGACAGGGGGAATGAAAAACTGTTTTTT.

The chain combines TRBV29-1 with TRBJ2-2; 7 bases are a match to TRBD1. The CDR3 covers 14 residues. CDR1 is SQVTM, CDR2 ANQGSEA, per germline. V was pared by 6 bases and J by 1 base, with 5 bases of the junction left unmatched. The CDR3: CSVHRGENTGELFF. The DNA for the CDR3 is TGCAGCGTCCACAGGGGAGAGAACACCGGGGAGCTGTTTTTT.

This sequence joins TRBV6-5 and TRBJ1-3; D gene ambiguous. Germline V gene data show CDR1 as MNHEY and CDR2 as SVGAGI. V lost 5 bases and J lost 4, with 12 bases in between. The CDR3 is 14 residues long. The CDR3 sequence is CASSAWAEGNTIYF. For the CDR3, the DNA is TGTGCCAGCAGTGCCTGGGCGGAAGGAAACACCATATATTTT.

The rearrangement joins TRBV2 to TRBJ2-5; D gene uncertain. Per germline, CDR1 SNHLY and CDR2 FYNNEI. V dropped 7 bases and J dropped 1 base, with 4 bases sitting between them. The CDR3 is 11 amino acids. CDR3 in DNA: TGTGCCAGCACTATCCAAGAGACCCAGTACTTC. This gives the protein CASTIQETQYF.

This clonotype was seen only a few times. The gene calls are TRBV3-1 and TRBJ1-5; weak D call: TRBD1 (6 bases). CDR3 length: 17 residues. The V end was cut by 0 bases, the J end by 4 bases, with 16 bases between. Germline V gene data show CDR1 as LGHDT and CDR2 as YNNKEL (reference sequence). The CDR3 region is CASSQENSRTDNQPQHF. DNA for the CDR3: TGTGCCAGCAGCCAAGAAAATTCCCGGACAGATAATCAGCCCCAGCATTTT.

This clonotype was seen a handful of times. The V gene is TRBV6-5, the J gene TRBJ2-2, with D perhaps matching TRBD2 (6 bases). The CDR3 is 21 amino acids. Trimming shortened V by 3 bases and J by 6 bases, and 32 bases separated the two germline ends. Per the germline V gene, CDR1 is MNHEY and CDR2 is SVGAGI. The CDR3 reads CASSYRAVLQPTPEGPGELFF. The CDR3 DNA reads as TGTGCCAGCAGTTATAGGGCGGTTCTTCAGCCGACCCCGGAGGGCCCCGGGGAGCTGTTTTTT.

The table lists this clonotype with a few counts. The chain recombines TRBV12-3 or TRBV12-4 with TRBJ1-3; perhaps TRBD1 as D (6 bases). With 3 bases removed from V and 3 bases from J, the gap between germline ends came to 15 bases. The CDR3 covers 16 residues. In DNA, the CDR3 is TGTGCCAGCAGTTTTCAGGGGCCCTCCCTTGGAAACACCATATATTTT. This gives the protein CASSFQGPSLGNTIYF.